A single sample is the source of the 18 T cell receptor beta chains below, sequenced in a study of persistence of HIV-infected CD4 T cells. The immunoSEQ assay was version 4, run in survey mode. The table came from immunoSEQ multiplex PCR; TCRdb's copy has only in-frame clones and leaves some out. The sample yields about 30,000 clones, roughly 70% seen once. Their recognized antigens are unknown. Cells were stimulated with overlapping HIV-1 Gag 15-mer peptides. Sorting selected CD4+ T cells upregulating both CD40 ligand and CD69. The sequenced sample was CD4+ T cells sorted from PBMCs after roughly 18-hour stimulation, obtained from a patient who received antiretroviral therapy. These receptors all come from an adult man with HIV who was CMV-seropositive.

This sequence joins TRBV28 and TRBJ2-7; D may be TRBD1 or TRBD2 (5 bases each). The CDR3 contains 15 residues. Germline CDR1 is MDHEN and CDR2 is SYDVKM. Deletions cut 6 bases from V and 5 bases from J, with 20 bases between. CDR3 in amino acids: CASSQGGTDSNEQYF. The CDR3 region has the DNA TGTGCCAGCAGCCAGGGTGGGACGGACTCGAACGAGCAGTACTTC. Complete variable domain (other parts from reference TRBV28 and TRBJ2-7): DVKVTQSSRYLVKRTGEKVFLECVQDMDHENMFWYRQDPGLGLRLIYFSYDVKMKEKGDIPEGYSVSREKKERFSLILESASTNQTSMYLCASSQGGTDSNEQYFGPGTRLTVT.

The chain is built from TRBV7-8 and TRBJ2-3; 8 nucleotides agree with TRBD1. The J segment lost 2 bases and the V segment lost 7 bases, leaving 5 bases of the junction unmatched. The CDR3 spans 14 residues. Germline V gene lookup returns CDR1 SGHVS and CDR2 FQNEAQ. DNA for the CDR3: TGTGCCAGCACCGGACAGGGTTTCACAGATACGCAGTATTTT. It encodes CASTGQGFTDTQYF.

V gene TRBV3-1 (or the pseudogene TRBV3-2) combines with J gene TRBJ1-1; D is unresolved. This CDR3 has 11 amino acids. Trimming cost V 4 bases and J 3 bases, with 3 bases left between them. The germline V gene encodes CDR1 LGHDT and CDR2 YNNKEL (reference sequence). CDR3 sequence (DNA): TGTGCCAGCAGCCGTTACACTGAAGCTTTCTTT. As protein: CASSRYTEAFF.

This clone appeared a few times. The gene calls are TRBV18 and TRBJ2-1; D is tentatively TRBD1 or TRBD2 (7 bases each). Deletions cut 0 bases from V and 4 bases from J, with 31 bases between. This CDR3 contains 22 residues. The germline gives CDR1 KGHSH, CDR2 LQKENI. The CDR3 reads CASSPPSAGQRQGGPRYNEQFF. The CDR3 region has the DNA TGTGCCAGCTCACCACCCTCGGCGGGACAGAGGCAGGGGGGGCCGCGTTACAATGAGCAGTTCTTC.

This clone is termed medium-sized (0.01 to 0.1%). This rearrangement joins TRBV3-1 (or the pseudogene TRBV3-2) to TRBJ1-1; the D is unclear. The CDR3 runs 13 residues. Trimming cost V 1 base and J 6 bases, with 9 bases left between them. CDR1 LGHDT and CDR2 YNNKEL come from the germline V gene (reference sequence). In DNA, the CDR3 is TGTGCCAGCAGCCAAGCATGGGGAGCTGAAGCTTTCTTT. Translated: CASSQAWGAEAFF.

This sequence joins TRBV6-5 and TRBJ2-7; D is perhaps TRBD2 (6 bases). This CDR3 is 15 amino acids long. Trimming took 8 bases from V and 1 from J, leaving 18 bases between them. Germline CDR1 reads MNHEY; CDR2 reads SVGAGI. Here the CDR3 reads CASGVRENPSYEQYF. CDR3 in DNA: TGTGCCAGCGGAGTCCGGGAGAACCCTTCCTACGAGCAGTACTTC.

The gene calls are TRBV6-6 and TRBJ1-5; the D is unclear. The CDR3 is 15 residues long. The V end lost 6 bases, the J end lost 3 bases, and 15 bases lay between the germline ends. Germline V gene data show CDR1 as MNHNY and CDR2 as SVGAGI (reference sequence). DNA for the CDR3: TGTGCCAGCAGAGAAGAGGGATTGAACAATCAGCCCCAGCATTTT. As protein: CASREEGLNNQPQHF.

The genes are TRBV19 and TRBJ2-2; 7 bases match TRBD2. Trimming took 5 bases from V and 2 from J; bases not matched to a gene: 8. The germline V gene has CDR1 LNHDA and CDR2 SQIVND (reference sequence). The CDR3 runs 16 residues. CDR3 amino acids: CASSFGLGINTGELFF. Here the CDR3 DNA reads TGTGCCAGTAGTTTCGGACTAGGGATCAACACCGGGGAGCTGTTTTTT.

With respect to this clone: The sample holds other DNA sequences that translate to the same CDR3. V and J are TRBV4-2 and TRBJ1-5; no clear D. Germline V gene lookup returns CDR1 LGHNA and CDR2 YNFKEQ. The CDR3 is 15 residues long. V dropped 0 bases and J dropped 0 bases, with 6 bases sitting between them. CDR3: CASSQDRGSNQPQHF. The CDR3 DNA follows: TGTGCCAGCAGCCAAGATCGGGGTAGCAATCAGCCCCAGCATTTT.

This chain joins TRBV12-5 and TRBJ1-2, with D unresolved. The length of the CDR3 is 13 residues. Germline V gives CDR1 LGHNT, CDR2 FRNRAP. Trimming removed 1 base at V and 3 bases at J, with 6 bases between. The CDR3 loop is CASGLEPDYGYTF. The CDR3 nucleotides read TGTGCTAGTGGTTTGGAGCCGGACTATGGCTACACCTTC.

The gene calls are TRBV7-9 and TRBJ1-6; 9 bases align to TRBD1. J was trimmed by 9 bases and V by 2 bases; bases with no gene match: 5. The CDR3 totals 15 residues. Germline lookup yields CDR1 SEHNR and CDR2 FQNEAQ (reference sequence). Here the CDR3 reads CASSLQGQGGSPLHF. CDR3 in DNA: TGTGCCAGCAGCTTACAGGGACAGGGAGGTTCACCCCTCCACTTT.

V usage is TRBV7-9 and J usage is TRBJ1-2; D might be TRBD1 (5 bases). With 5 bases removed from V and 3 bases from J, the gap between germline ends came to 16 bases. The germline CDR1 and CDR2 sequences are SEHNR and FQNEAQ (reference sequence). This CDR3 has 15 amino acids. CDR3 sequence reads: CASSLGRGRDYGYTF. CDR3 in DNA: TGTGCCAGCAGCCTGGGCCGGGGGAGAGACTATGGCTACACCTTC.

The chain uses TRBV3-1 (or the pseudogene TRBV3-2) and TRBJ1-2; 10 nucleotides match TRBD1. CDR3 length: 14 residues. Unmatched junction bases numbered 3, after V lost 3 bases and J lost 5 bases. The germline V gene has CDR1 LGHDT and CDR2 YNNKEL (reference sequence). The CDR3 region has the DNA TGTGCCAGCAGCCAGACAGGGGGCGGTTATGGCTACACCTTC. This gives the protein CASSQTGGGYGYTF.

This chain uses TRBV4-1 with TRBJ1-3; no reliable D call. The germline V gene encodes CDR1 MGHRA and CDR2 YSYEKL. The V end was cut by 3 bases, the J end by 2 bases, with 11 bases between. This CDR3 is built from 15 residues. CDR3 residues: CASSQQAGPGNTIYF. CDR3 bases: TGCGCCAGCAGCCAGCAGGCGGGTCCTGGAAACACCATATATTTT.

The sample holds a few counts of this clone. CDR3: CASSLTAGGGGDTDTQYF. CDR3 nucleotide sequence: TGTGCCAGCAGCTTAACGGCAGGGGGCGGAGGGGACACAGATACGCAGTATTTT. V usage is TRBV7-3 and J usage is TRBJ2-3; TRBD1 matches at 8 bases. The J segment lost 2 bases and the V segment lost 0 bases, leaving 10 bases of the junction unmatched. This CDR3 has 18 amino acids. Germline V gene lookup returns CDR1 SGHTA and CDR2 FQGTGA.

This chain uses TRBV28 with TRBJ1-1; D uncertain. Germline V gene sequence: CDR1 MDHEN, CDR2 SYDVKM. V was shortened by 5 bases and J by 5 bases, with 12 bases between the two germline ends. The CDR3 totals 13 residues. This CDR3 reads CASSLALRTEAFF. CDR3 coding DNA: TGTGCCAGCAGTCTTGCTCTTAGAACTGAAGCTTTCTTT. Full variable domain (outside the CDR3, taken from reference TRBV28 and TRBJ1-1): DVKVTQSSRYLVKRTGEKVFLECVQDMDHENMFWYRQDPGLGLRLIYFSYDVKMKEKGDIPEGYSVSREKKERFSLILESASTNQTSMYLCASSLALRTEAFFGQGTRLTVV.

V gene TRBV6-5 combines with J gene TRBJ1-6; 8 positions match TRBD1. CDR3 length: 15 amino acids. Per germline, CDR1 MNHEY and CDR2 SVGAGI. After removal of 0 bases from V and 7 bases from J, the junction contained 2 bases not matched to a gene. CDR3 DNA: TGTGCCAGCAGTTACTCGAACAGGGGGAATTCACCCCTCCACTTT. This sequence encodes CASSYSNRGNSPLHF.

This chain joins TRBV21-1 and TRBJ2-3; the table assigns TRBD1, which was not confirmed against the DNA. TRBV21-1 is reported as a pseudogene. The CDR3 loop spans 16 amino acids. The CDR3 bases are TGTGCCAGCAGCAATCAACAGGGGGATCCCACAGATACGCAGTATTTT. Amino acid sequence: CASSNQQGDPTDTQYF.